This TCR beta chain derives from a study of blood T cell repertoires in COVID-19. Background on the study: From T cells, B-cell-depleted T cells, or PBMCs came the material, which was cDNA or gDNA.

V was shortened by 0 bases and J by 0 bases, with 8 bases between the two germline ends. This CDR3 comprises 15 residues. In germline, CDR1 is MGHRA, CDR2 YSYEKL. Original processing notes: Amplification from reference gene primers served as the basis for estimated nucleated cell counts. Sequenced by immunoSEQ multiplex PCR; TCRdb stores in-frame clones only, minus some. That table is the source of V, J and clone size, and D and trimming were worked out from the DNA. The repertoire holds 200,000 to 250,000 clones, with about nine tenths as singletons. The age range of participants was about 18 to 100 years, with residence in more than 20 US areas. In assigning cohorts, the study relied on participant-reported clinical history.

This chain links TRBV4-1 with TRBJ1-1; D remains ambiguous. The TCR sequence derives from a woman aged 40 to 50 with acute COVID-19. The sequenced material came from PBMCs or T cells enriched from blood (not recorded which). This chain's CDR3 is CASSQDRSMNTEAFF. CDR3 coding DNA: TGCGCCAGCAGCCAAGATCGGTCAATGAACACTGAAGCTTTCTTT.